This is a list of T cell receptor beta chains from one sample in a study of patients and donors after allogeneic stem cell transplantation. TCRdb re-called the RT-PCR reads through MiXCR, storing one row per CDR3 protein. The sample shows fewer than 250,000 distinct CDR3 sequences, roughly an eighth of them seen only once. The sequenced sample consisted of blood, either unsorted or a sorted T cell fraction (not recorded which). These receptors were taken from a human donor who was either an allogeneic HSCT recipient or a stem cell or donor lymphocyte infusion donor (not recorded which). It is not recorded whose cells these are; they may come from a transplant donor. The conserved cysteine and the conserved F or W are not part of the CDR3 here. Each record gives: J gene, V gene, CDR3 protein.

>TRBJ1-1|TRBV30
AWIFSGTAVNTEAF
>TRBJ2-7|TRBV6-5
ASSLMRGASEQY
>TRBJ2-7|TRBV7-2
ASSSALDRFRHEQY
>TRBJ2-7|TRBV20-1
SARGGRTSESYEQY
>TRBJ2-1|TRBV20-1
SAMKRTSGDNEQF
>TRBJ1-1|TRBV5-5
ASSFLGVLGAEAF
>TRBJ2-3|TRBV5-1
ASSSTTVTDTQY
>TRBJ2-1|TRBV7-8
ASSFLAGGPLNEQF
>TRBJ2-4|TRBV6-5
ASSYSADIGNIQY
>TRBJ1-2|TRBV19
ASSTPGTSNYGYT
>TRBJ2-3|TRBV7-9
ASSLAHGTDTQY
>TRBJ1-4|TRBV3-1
ASSQDGTAEGEKLF
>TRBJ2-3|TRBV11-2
ASRTTAGTQY
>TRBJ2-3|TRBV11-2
ASSLAARNGYTQY
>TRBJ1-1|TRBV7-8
ASSLEVNTEAF
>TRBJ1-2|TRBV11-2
ASSLAGGAYYGYT
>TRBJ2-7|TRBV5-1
ASSLFASSVSTYEQY
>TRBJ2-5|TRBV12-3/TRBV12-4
ASRGGPGETQY
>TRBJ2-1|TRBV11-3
ASSPLNEQF
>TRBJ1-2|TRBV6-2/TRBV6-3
ASSDSTYGYT
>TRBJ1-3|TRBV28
ASRRQGGGNTIY
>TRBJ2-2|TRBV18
ASSPVQGDTGELF
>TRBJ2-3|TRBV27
ASSPGGDTQY
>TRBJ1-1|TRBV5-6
ASTKQGKYPNTEAF
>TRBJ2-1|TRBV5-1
ASSLLGAEANEQF
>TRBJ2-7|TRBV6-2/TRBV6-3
ASSFNPGLAASYEQY
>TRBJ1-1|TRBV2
ASSGEPAGKTEAF
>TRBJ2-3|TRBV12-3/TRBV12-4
ASSLPGRTDTQY
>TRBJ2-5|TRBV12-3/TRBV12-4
ASSFGSPETQY
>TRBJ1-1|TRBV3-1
ASSHLGAEAF
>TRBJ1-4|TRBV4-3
ASSQRTNEKLF
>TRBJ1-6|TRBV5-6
ASSPGTGQPLH
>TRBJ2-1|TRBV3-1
ASSQGLAGHNEQF
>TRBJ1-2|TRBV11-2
ASSLVWQGDGYT
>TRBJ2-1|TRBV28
ASSRRTGQAYNEQF
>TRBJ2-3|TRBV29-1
SVEDRSLKGGDTQY
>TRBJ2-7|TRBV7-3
ASSPSGQGPYEQY
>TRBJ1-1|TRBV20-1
SATVYEAF
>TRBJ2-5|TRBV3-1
ASSQDKLAIGVETQY
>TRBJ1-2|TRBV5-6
ASSLVRQNYGYT
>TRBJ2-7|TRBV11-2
ASSSLDRWSGSPHEQY
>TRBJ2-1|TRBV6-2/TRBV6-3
ASGPGQGWNEQF
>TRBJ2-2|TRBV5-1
ASSLLQGDTGELF
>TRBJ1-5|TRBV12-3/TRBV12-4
ASSSRGFSNQPQH
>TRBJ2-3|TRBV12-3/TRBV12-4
ASSRRGRTQY
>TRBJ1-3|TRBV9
ASSGRTGSGNTIY
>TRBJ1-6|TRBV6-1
ASSELGATSPLH
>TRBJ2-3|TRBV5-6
ASSSLGPGSDTQY